The rows below give T cell receptor beta chains drawn from one sample of a study of cytomegalovirus exposure and HLA in healthy donors. Produced via immunoSEQ multiplex PCR; TCRdb's table is partial and in-frame only. The repertoire includes some 150,000 clones, over 60% of them detected once, and around 2.9% sits in the top ten. The sequenced material came from PBMCs. The receptors here all came from a woman in her twenties or thirties in good health and CMV-seropositive. Each CDR3 is given with its conserved first and last residue. A D gene is named only where the DNA matches it firmly. Some rows mark clone size as missing; the rest say once, few, many or name a class of expanded clone.

CDR3 protein: CASSPWGRGPAKQYF
CDR3 DNA: TGTGCCAGTAGCCCCTGGGGCCGCGGTCCGGCCAAGCAGTACTTC
V gene: TRBV19
D gene: -
clone size: few
J gene: TRBJ2-7

CDR3 protein: CASSQVPPGTQEKLFF
CDR3 DNA: TGCGCCAGCAGCCAAGTTCCGCCAGGGACTCAAGAAAAACTGTTTTTT
V gene: TRBV4-1
D gene: -
clone size: few
J gene: TRBJ1-4

CDR3 protein: CASSFVANYGYTF
CDR3 DNA: TGTGCCAGCAGCTTCGTAGCTAACTATGGCTACACCTTC
V gene: TRBV5-4
D gene: -
clone size: -
J gene: TRBJ1-2

CDR3 protein: CASSYTIGGYEQYF
CDR3 DNA: TGTGCCAGCAGTTACACTATCGGGGGGTACGAGCAGTACTTC
V gene: TRBV6-5
D gene: TRBD2
clone size: once
J gene: TRBJ2-7

CDR3 protein: CASSLYLGSSEKLFF
CDR3 DNA: TGTGCCAGCAGTTTATACTTAGGGAGTAGTGAAAAACTGTTTTTT
V gene: TRBV28
D gene: -
clone size: few
J gene: TRBJ1-4

CDR3 protein: CASRPGRAYYEQYF
CDR3 DNA: TGTGCCAGCAGGCCGGGCAGGGCCTACTACGAGCAGTACTTC
V gene: TRBV6-5
D gene: -
clone size: -
J gene: TRBJ2-7

CDR3 protein: CASSLSSSSILLAKNIQYF
CDR3 DNA: TGTGCCAGCAGCTTGAGTTCTAGCAGTATCCTTTTAGCCAAAAACATTCAGTACTTC
V gene: TRBV7-9
D gene: -
clone size: -
J gene: TRBJ2-4

CDR3 protein: CASSVSTTGELFF
CDR3 DNA: TGTGCCAGCAGTGTCTCGACAACCGGGGAGCTGTTTTTT
V gene: TRBV25-1
D gene: -
clone size: -
J gene: TRBJ2-2

CDR3 protein: CASSVTGTGSYNEQFF
CDR3 DNA: TGTGCCAGCAGTGTCACCGGGACAGGGTCCTACAATGAGCAGTTCTTC
V gene: TRBV4-2
D gene: TRBD1
clone size: -
J gene: TRBJ2-1

CDR3 protein: CASSSHRTGTHEQYF
CDR3 DNA: TGTGCCAGCAGCTCCCACCGGACAGGCACCCACGAGCAGTACTTC
V gene: TRBV7-8
D gene: TRBD1
clone size: -
J gene: TRBJ2-7

CDR3 protein: CASSLAGGLSEQFF
CDR3 DNA: TGTGCCAGCAGCTTAGCGGGAGGGCTAAGTGAGCAGTTCTTC
V gene: TRBV11-2
D gene: TRBD2
clone size: -
J gene: TRBJ2-1

CDR3 protein: CASSFESGIAKNIQYF
CDR3 DNA: TGTGCCAGCAGCTTCGAGAGCGGGATAGCCAAAAACATTCAGTACTTC
V gene: TRBV7-9
D gene: TRBD2
clone size: -
J gene: TRBJ2-4

CDR3 protein: CASSPTSGVMQYF
CDR3 DNA: TGTGCCAGCAGCCCCACCAGCGGGGTAATGCAGTACTTC
V gene: TRBV9
D gene: TRBD2
clone size: -
J gene: TRBJ2-7

CDR3 protein: CASSLASGKAYGYTF
CDR3 DNA: TGCGCCAGCAGCTTGGCTTCGGGAAAGGCCTATGGCTACACCTTC
V gene: TRBV5-1
D gene: -
clone size: -
J gene: TRBJ1-2

CDR3 protein: CASSSILSYNEQFF
CDR3 DNA: TGTGCCAGCAGTTCGATCCTATCCTACAATGAGCAGTTCTTC
V gene: TRBV2
D gene: -
clone size: -
J gene: TRBJ2-1

CDR3 protein: CAWSEGARPAYEQYF
CDR3 DNA: TGTGCCTGGAGTGAGGGGGCGCGTCCAGCCTACGAGCAGTACTTC
V gene: TRBV30
D gene: TRBD1
clone size: -
J gene: TRBJ2-7

CDR3 protein: CASSDSSRENTGELFF
CDR3 DNA: TGTGCCAGCAGTGACTCGAGCCGCGAGAACACCGGGGAGCTGTTTTTT
V gene: TRBV6-4
D gene: -
clone size: -
J gene: TRBJ2-2

CDR3 protein: CASSQGQGARTDTQYF
CDR3 DNA: TGTGCCAGCAGCCAAGGGCAGGGGGCTCGAACAGATACGCAGTATTTT
V gene: TRBV4-2
D gene: TRBD1
clone size: -
J gene: TRBJ2-3

CDR3 protein: CASSLRGTTNYGYTF
CDR3 DNA: TGTGCCAGCAGCTTAAGGGGGACAACTAACTATGGCTACACCTTC
V gene: TRBV7-9
D gene: -
clone size: -
J gene: TRBJ1-2

CDR3 protein: CASSSSGTLSEQYF
CDR3 DNA: TGTGCCAGCAGTTCATCCGGGACACTAAGCGAGCAGTACTTC
V gene: TRBV6-5
D gene: -
clone size: -
J gene: TRBJ2-7

CDR3 protein: CASSPGLKETQYF
CDR3 DNA: TGTGCCAGCAGCCCCGGACTTAAAGAGACCCAGTACTTC
V gene: TRBV7-7
D gene: -
clone size: -
J gene: TRBJ2-5

CDR3 protein: CASSQGAAAGGPISYEQYF
CDR3 DNA: TGCGCCAGCAGCCAAGGGGCCGCAGCGGGGGGGCCTATCTCCTACGAGCAGTACTTC
V gene: TRBV4-1
D gene: TRBD2
clone size: -
J gene: TRBJ2-7

CDR3 protein: CASTGASPDTQYF
CDR3 DNA: TGTGCCAGCACAGGGGCATCCCCAGATACGCAGTATTTT
V gene: TRBV5-4
D gene: -
clone size: -
J gene: TRBJ2-3

CDR3 protein: CASSRGDSGANVLTF
CDR3 DNA: TGTGCCAGCAGCAGAGGGGACTCCGGGGCCAACGTCCTGACTTTC
V gene: TRBV2
D gene: -
clone size: -
J gene: TRBJ2-6

CDR3 protein: CASSAGNSNEKLFF
CDR3 DNA: TGTGCCAGCAGCGCAGGGAATTCTAATGAAAAACTGTTTTTT
V gene: TRBV9
D gene: -
clone size: -
J gene: TRBJ1-4

CDR3 protein: CASRVGANLQGTEAFF
CDR3 DNA: TGTGCCAGCAGGGTCGGGGCGAACTTACAGGGGACTGAAGCTTTCTTT
V gene: TRBV28
D gene: TRBD1
clone size: -
J gene: TRBJ1-1

CDR3 protein: CASSIAYGGVQGELFF
CDR3 DNA: TGTGCCAGTAGTATAGCCTATGGGGGGGTCCAGGGGGAGCTGTTTTTT
V gene: TRBV19
D gene: TRBD2
clone size: few
J gene: TRBJ2-2

CDR3 protein: CASSPTSGGADEQFF
CDR3 DNA: TGTGCCAGCAGCCCAACTAGCGGGGGGGCAGATGAGCAGTTCTTC
V gene: TRBV6-5
D gene: TRBD2
clone size: few
J gene: TRBJ2-1

CDR3 protein: CASSPTGTPSWYF
CDR3 DNA: TGTGCCAGCAGCCCTACCGGGACACCCTCCTGGTACTTC
V gene: TRBV14
D gene: -
clone size: few
J gene: TRBJ2-4

CDR3 protein: CASSFSGSGIGETQYF
CDR3 DNA: TGCGCCAGCAGCTTCTCGGGGAGTGGGATTGGGGAGACCCAGTACTTC
V gene: TRBV5-1
D gene: -
clone size: -
J gene: TRBJ2-5

CDR3 protein: CASSPRTGKYDEQYF
CDR3 DNA: TGTGCCAGCAGCCCACGGACAGGGAAGTACGACGAGCAGTACTTC
V gene: TRBV7-2
D gene: TRBD1
clone size: -
J gene: TRBJ2-7

CDR3 protein: CASSSLGRDQETQYF
CDR3 DNA: TGCGCCAGCAGCTCCCTAGGACGGGATCAAGAGACCCAGTACTTC
V gene: TRBV5-1
D gene: -
clone size: -
J gene: TRBJ2-5

CDR3 protein: CASSALAGLVSSEQFF
CDR3 DNA: TGTGCCAGCAGCGCGTTAGCGGGGTTAGTTAGTAGTGAGCAGTTCTTC
V gene: TRBV7-2
D gene: TRBD2
clone size: few
J gene: TRBJ2-1

CDR3 protein: CASSYSGRASGEQYF
CDR3 DNA: TGTGCCAGCAGCTATAGCGGGAGGGCCTCTGGGGAGCAGTACTTC
V gene: TRBV5-4
D gene: TRBD2
clone size: -
J gene: TRBJ2-7

CDR3 protein: CASSLRTDGNTIYF
CDR3 DNA: TGTGCCAGCAGCTTACGGACAGATGGAAACACCATATATTTT
V gene: TRBV7-9
D gene: -
clone size: -
J gene: TRBJ1-3

CDR3 protein: CASSLEARGNQPQHF
CDR3 DNA: TGTGCCAGCAGCTTAGAGGCCAGGGGGAATCAGCCCCAGCATTTT
V gene: TRBV7-2
D gene: TRBD1
clone size: -
J gene: TRBJ1-5

CDR3 protein: CAWRTQTGRYNSPLHF
CDR3 DNA: TGTGCCTGGAGGACCCAGACAGGCCGCTATAATTCACCCCTCCACTTT
V gene: TRBV30
D gene: -
clone size: once
J gene: TRBJ1-6

CDR3 protein: CAWSVRLNTEAFF
CDR3 DNA: TGTGCCTGGAGTGTACGGTTGAACACTGAAGCTTTCTTT
V gene: TRBV30
D gene: -
clone size: -
J gene: TRBJ1-1

CDR3 protein: CASSVVGSGYNEQFF
CDR3 DNA: TGTGCCAGCAGCGTAGTTGGTAGCGGGTACAATGAGCAGTTCTTC
V gene: TRBV9
D gene: TRBD2
clone size: -
J gene: TRBJ2-1

CDR3 protein: CASSLLQGANYGYTF
CDR3 DNA: TGTGCCAGTAGTCTCTTACAGGGGGCCAACTATGGCTACACCTTC
V gene: TRBV19
D gene: TRBD1
clone size: -
J gene: TRBJ1-2

CDR3 protein: CASSLSGSWNEQYF
CDR3 DNA: TGTGCCAGCAGCTTATCGGGGTCGTGGAACGAGCAGTACTTC
V gene: TRBV5-4
D gene: -
clone size: -
J gene: TRBJ2-7

CDR3 protein: CASSMQGHTEAFF
CDR3 DNA: TGTGCCAGTAGTATGCAGGGTCACACTGAAGCTTTCTTT
V gene: TRBV19
D gene: -
clone size: -
J gene: TRBJ1-1

CDR3 protein: CASSDSTSYEQYF
CDR3 DNA: TGCGCCAGCAGTGACAGTACCTCCTACGAGCAGTACTTC
V gene: TRBV10-1
D gene: -
clone size: -
J gene: TRBJ2-7

CDR3 protein: CASSSPSGRAGLYF
CDR3 DNA: TGCGCCAGCAGCTCACCTAGCGGGAGGGCCGGTTTGTACTTC
V gene: TRBV5-1
D gene: TRBD2
clone size: -
J gene: TRBJ2-7

CDR3 protein: CASSPMVQGNEQYF
CDR3 DNA: TGTGCCAGCTCACCAATGGTCCAGGGTAACGAGCAGTACTTC
V gene: TRBV18
D gene: -
clone size: -
J gene: TRBJ2-7